Ten or more counts support the clone carrying this T cell receptor beta chain. Its antigen is unknown. The use of a sample-barcoded 5' primer and a J-beta primer mix characterized a second PCR of about 7 to 12 cycles. TCRdb processed the 5' RACE reads anew with MiXCR; each CDR3 protein has one entry. Seen here are about 1,500,000 distinct CDR3 sequences, 25% to 30% observed once, and the top ten hold roughly 8.2%. These data come from a study of blood T cells in healthy people across ages. About the research overall: Template-switching capture recovered about one barcoded beta molecule per two T cells. Study findings and constraints: Per million T cells, the diversity of TCR beta decreased roughly linearly as age advanced.

The CDR3 has 11 residues. V lost 7 bases and J 1 base, leaving 7 bases between the germline ends. CDR1 is SQVTM, CDR2 ANQGSEA, per germline. V and J are TRBV29-1 and TRBJ1-2, with TRBD1 as a possible D gene (5 bases). The TCR originated in a woman aged 25-40 years in good health. Input material: blood. The DNA for the CDR3 is TGCAGCGGGGGGGGTAACTATGGCTACACCTTC. It encodes CSGGGNYGYTF.